This paragraph reports one T cell receptor beta chain. The sample contains more than one DNA sequence encoding this CDR3. Germline CDR1 reads SGDLS; CDR2 reads YYNGEE. Unmatched junction bases numbered 1, after V lost 0 bases and J lost 4 bases. CDR3 size: 14 residues. The data were obtained in a study of blood T cell repertoires in COVID-19. Across the study: Samples came from the United States, Italy and Spain, spanning acute and convalescent COVID-19. Sample material is recorded as cDNA or gDNA derived from T cells, B-cell-depleted T cells, or PBMCs.

Original data processing: Scientists estimated how many nucleated cells there were by amplifying reference gene primers. Data came from immunoSEQ multiplex PCR; TCRdb stores just in-frame clones and leaves some out. From that table come the V and J calls and clone size; the DNA was used to work out D and trimming. This sample has around 290,000 clones, with around 87% found just once. V is TRBV9 and J is TRBJ1-3; TRBD1 aligns across 7 bases. The sequenced sample was peripheral blood. This receptor was identified in a woman aged 50 to 60 who had recovered from COVID-19. The CDR3 loop is CASSVEGAGNTIYF. The CDR3 coding sequence is TGTGCCAGCAGCGTAGAGGGGGCCGGAAACACCATATATTTT.